This TCR beta chain was sequenced in a study of T cells in Graves' hyperthyroidism and ophthalmopathy. TCR beta CDR3 region amplification was performed from RNA transcripts. The study used the HTBI primer set for a first-round RT-PCR of the TCR CDR3. From the multiplex PCR reads, TCRdb called clonotypes with MiXCR, one entry per CDR3 protein. Of a few hundred thousand distinct CDR3 sequences listed, approximately 15% are singletons. V was clipped by 5 bases and J by 1 base, with 12 bases between them. The germline CDR1 and CDR2 sequences are SEHNR and FQNEAQ (reference sequence). This CDR3 spans 15 amino acids. Findings of the study overall: Most clonotypes expanded in thyroid above 0.001 were likewise present in blood.

There are many counts of this clonotype. Its matching antigen is unknown. The sample was blood. The rearrangement joins TRBV7-9 to TRBJ2-1; tentative D call: TRBD1 (6 bases). This clonotype was obtained from a woman aged 18-29 years with Graves' hyperthyroidism. Here the CDR3 reads CASSPTGMSYNEQFF. For the CDR3, the DNA is TGTGCCAGCAGCCCAACAGGGATGTCCTACAATGAGCAGTTCTTC.